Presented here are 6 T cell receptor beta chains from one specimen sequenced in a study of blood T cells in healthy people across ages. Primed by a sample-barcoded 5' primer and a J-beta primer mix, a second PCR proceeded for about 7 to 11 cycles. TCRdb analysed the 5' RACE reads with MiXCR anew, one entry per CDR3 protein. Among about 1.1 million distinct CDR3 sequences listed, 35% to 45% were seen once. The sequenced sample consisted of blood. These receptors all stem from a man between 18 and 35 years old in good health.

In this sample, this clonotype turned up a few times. This chain's CDR3 is CASSRNMGNQPQHF. The CDR3 DNA reads as TGTGCCAGCAGCCGGAACATGGGCAATCAGCCCCAGCATTTT. This chain links TRBV12-3 or TRBV12-4 with TRBJ1-5; no firm D call. The CDR3 has 14 residues. Trimming removed 6 bases from V and 2 bases from J, with 11 bases in between.

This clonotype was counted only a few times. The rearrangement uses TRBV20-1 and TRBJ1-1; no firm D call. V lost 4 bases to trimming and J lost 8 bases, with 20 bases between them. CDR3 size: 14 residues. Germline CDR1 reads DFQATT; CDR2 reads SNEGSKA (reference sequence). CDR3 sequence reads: CSATSFGGLPEAFF. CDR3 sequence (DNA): TGCAGTGCTACGAGTTTTGGCGGCCTCCCGGAAGCTTTCTTT.

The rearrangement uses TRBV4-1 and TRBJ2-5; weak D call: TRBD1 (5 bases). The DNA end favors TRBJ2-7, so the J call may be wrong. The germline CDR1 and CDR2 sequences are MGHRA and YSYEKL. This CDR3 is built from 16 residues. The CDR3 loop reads CASSQQSGYPGYEQYF. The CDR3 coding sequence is TGCGCCAGCAGCCAACAATCAGGGTACCCAGGATACGAGCAGTACTTC.

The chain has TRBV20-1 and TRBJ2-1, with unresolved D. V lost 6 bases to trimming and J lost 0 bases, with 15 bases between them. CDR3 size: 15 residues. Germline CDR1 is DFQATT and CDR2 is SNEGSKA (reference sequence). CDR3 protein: CSAPAEKGSYNEQFF. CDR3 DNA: TGCAGTGCCCCCGCGGAGAAGGGCTCCTACAATGAGCAGTTCTTC.

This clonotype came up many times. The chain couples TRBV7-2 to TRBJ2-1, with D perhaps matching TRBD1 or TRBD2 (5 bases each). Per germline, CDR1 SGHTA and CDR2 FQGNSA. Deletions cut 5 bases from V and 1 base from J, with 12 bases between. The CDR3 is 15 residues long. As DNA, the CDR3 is TGTGCCAGCAGCCTAGAGGGGTTTTCCTACAATGAGCAGTTCTTC. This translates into CASSLEGFSYNEQFF.

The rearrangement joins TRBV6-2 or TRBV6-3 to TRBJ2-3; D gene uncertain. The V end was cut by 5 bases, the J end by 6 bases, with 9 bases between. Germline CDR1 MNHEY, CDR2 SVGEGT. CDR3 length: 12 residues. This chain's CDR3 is CASSQRVDTQYF. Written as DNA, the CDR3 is TGTGCCAGCAGTCAAAGGGTCGATACGCAGTATTTT.